These T cell receptor beta chains were read from a single sample in a study of PD-1 blockade in classical Hodgkin lymphoma. Clones were read by immunoSEQ multiplex PCR, and TCRdb kept only the in-frame ones, dropping some. The table includes over 85,000 clones, 90% detected once. The source was peripheral blood mononuclear cells (PBMCs), collected before the fourth cycle of nivolumab. The receptors were sampled from a human donor with classical Hodgkin lymphoma. The CDR3 runs from the conserved cysteine through the conserved F or W. The order of the fields is V gene, J gene, CDR3 length, CDR3 protein.

v_call: TRBV11-2
j_call: TRBJ1-1
cdr3_length: 17
cdr3_aa: CASSLLWTGGIDTEAFF

v_call: TRBV6-1
j_call: TRBJ2-5
cdr3_length: 14
cdr3_aa: CASSATPSRETQYF

v_call: TRBV27
j_call: TRBJ1-5
cdr3_length: 14
cdr3_aa: CASSSSWGNQPQHF

v_call: TRBV5-6
j_call: TRBJ2-3
cdr3_length: 16
cdr3_aa: CASSLSTRGSTDTQYF

v_call: TRBV28
j_call: TRBJ2-7
cdr3_length: 14
cdr3_aa: CASSRRDGTYEQYF

v_call: TRBV5-6
j_call: TRBJ1-1
cdr3_length: 13
cdr3_aa: CASSLPADTEAFF

v_call: TRBV29-1
j_call: TRBJ1-1
cdr3_length: 15
cdr3_aa: CSVDSTDRVNTEAFF

v_call: TRBV7-9
j_call: TRBJ2-2
cdr3_length: 13
cdr3_aa: CASSLRAGGELFF

v_call: TRBV25-1
j_call: TRBJ1-2
cdr3_length: 13
cdr3_aa: CASSERKAYGYTF

v_call: TRBV19
j_call: TRBJ1-3
cdr3_length: 14
cdr3_aa: CASSIGSSGNTIYF

v_call: TRBV10-3
j_call: TRBJ1-2
cdr3_length: 13
cdr3_aa: CAISDDRGRGYTF

v_call: TRBV30
j_call: TRBJ1-6
cdr3_length: 16
cdr3_aa: CAWSVVKVVSLRPLHF

v_call: TRBV9
j_call: TRBJ1-1
cdr3_length: 15
cdr3_aa: CASSVLSGAGAEAFF

v_call: TRBV29-1
j_call: TRBJ1-4
cdr3_length: 14
cdr3_aa: CSVGKTGMGEKLFF

v_call: TRBV6-5
j_call: TRBJ1-2
cdr3_length: 13
cdr3_aa: CASGRGTDYGYTF

v_call: TRBV6-5
j_call: TRBJ1-2
cdr3_length: 15
cdr3_aa: CASSPVETSAYGYTF

v_call: TRBV11-2
j_call: TRBJ1-2
cdr3_length: 13
cdr3_aa: CASSQWVQDGYTF

v_call: TRBV11-1
j_call: TRBJ1-2
cdr3_length: 15
cdr3_aa: CASSSSGTGRYGYTF

v_call: TRBV18
j_call: TRBJ1-1
cdr3_length: 14
cdr3_aa: CASSGQTTNTEAFF

v_call: TRBV10-1
j_call: TRBJ2-3
cdr3_length: 16
cdr3_aa: CASSESERGGTDTQYF

v_call: TRBV21-1
j_call: TRBJ1-1
cdr3_length: 12
cdr3_aa: CASSPTGAQAFF

v_call: TRBV6-6
j_call: TRBJ1-2
cdr3_length: 12
cdr3_aa: CASRTGFYGYTF

v_call: TRBV18
j_call: TRBJ1-2
cdr3_length: 16
cdr3_aa: CASSPPGGYPSYGYTF

v_call: TRBV11-3
j_call: TRBJ2-3
cdr3_length: 13
cdr3_aa: CASSSSGTDTQYF

v_call: TRBV5-4
j_call: TRBJ2-1
cdr3_length: 15
cdr3_aa: CASSLGDPTYNEQFF

v_call: TRBV10-2
j_call: TRBJ2-7
cdr3_length: 10
cdr3_aa: CAAGGLEQYF

v_call: TRBV19
j_call: TRBJ2-3
cdr3_length: 13
cdr3_aa: CASSIDPAGKQYF

v_call: TRBV4-3
j_call: TRBJ1-1
cdr3_length: 14
cdr3_aa: CASSHRDSRTEAFF

v_call: TRBV6-5
j_call: TRBJ2-7
cdr3_length: 11
cdr3_aa: CATDSTYEQYF